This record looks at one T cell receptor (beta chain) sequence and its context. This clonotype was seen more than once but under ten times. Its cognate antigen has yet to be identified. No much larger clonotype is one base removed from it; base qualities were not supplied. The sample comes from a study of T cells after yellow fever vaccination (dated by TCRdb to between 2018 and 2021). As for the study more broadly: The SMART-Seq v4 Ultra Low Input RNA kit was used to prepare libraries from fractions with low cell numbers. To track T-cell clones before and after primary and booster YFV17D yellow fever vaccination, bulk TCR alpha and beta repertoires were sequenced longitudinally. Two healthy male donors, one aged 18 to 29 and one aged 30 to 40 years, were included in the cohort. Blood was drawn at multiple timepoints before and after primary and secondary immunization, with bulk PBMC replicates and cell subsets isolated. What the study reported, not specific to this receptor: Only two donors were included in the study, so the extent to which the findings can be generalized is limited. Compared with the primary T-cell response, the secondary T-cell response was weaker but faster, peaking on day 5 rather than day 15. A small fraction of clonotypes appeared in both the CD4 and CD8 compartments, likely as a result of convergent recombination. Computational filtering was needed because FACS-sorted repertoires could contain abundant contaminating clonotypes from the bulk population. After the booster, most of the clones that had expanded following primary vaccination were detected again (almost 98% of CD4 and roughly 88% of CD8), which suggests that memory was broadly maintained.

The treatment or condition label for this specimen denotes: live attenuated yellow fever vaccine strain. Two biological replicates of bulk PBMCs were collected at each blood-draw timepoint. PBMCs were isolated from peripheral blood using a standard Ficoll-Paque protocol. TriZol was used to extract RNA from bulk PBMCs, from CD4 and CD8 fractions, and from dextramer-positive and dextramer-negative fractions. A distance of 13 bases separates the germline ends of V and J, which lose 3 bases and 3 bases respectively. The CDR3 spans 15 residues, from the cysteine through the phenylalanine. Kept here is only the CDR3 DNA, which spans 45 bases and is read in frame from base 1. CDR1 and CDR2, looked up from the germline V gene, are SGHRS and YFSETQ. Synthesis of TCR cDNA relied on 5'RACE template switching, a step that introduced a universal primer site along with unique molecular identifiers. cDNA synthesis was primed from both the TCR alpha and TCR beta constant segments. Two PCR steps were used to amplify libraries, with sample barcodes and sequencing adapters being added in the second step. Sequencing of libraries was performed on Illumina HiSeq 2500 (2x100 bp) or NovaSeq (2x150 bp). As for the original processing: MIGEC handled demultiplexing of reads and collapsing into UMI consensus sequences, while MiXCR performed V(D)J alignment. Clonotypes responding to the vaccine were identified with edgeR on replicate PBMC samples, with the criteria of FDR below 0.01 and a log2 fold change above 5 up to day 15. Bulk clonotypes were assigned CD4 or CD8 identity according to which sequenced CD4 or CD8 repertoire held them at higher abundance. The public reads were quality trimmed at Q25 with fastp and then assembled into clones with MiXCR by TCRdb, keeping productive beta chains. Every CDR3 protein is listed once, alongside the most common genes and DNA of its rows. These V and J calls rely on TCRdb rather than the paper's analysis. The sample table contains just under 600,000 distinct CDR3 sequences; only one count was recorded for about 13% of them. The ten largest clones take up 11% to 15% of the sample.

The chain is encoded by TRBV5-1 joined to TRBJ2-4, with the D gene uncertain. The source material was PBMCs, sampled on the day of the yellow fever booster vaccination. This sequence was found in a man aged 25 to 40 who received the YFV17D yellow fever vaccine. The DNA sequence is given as TGCGCCAGCAGCTCGATACCTAACATCAAAAACATTCAGTACTTC. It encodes CASSSIPNIKNIQYF.